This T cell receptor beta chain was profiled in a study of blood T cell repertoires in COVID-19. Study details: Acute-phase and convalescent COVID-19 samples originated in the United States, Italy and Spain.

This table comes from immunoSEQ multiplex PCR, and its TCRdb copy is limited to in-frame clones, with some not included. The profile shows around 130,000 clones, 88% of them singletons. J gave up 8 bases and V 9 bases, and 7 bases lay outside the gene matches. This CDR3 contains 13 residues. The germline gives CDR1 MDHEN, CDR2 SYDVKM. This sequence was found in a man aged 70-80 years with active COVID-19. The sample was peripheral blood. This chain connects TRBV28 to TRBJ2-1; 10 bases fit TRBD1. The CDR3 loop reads CASLGTGVHEQFF. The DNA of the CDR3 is TGTGCCAGTTTAGGGACAGGGGTCCATGAGCAGTTCTTC.